This TCR beta chain originates from a study of naive and memory T cell subsets. General observations from the study: In CD4 and CD8 cells, diversity dropped from naive through EMRA.

The beta constant-region primer was an equimolar mix of two oligonucleotides covering TRBC1 and TRBC2. TCRdb reprocessed the UMI-ligation and nested PCR reads with MiXCR, giving one entry per CDR3 protein. The data contain under 150,000 distinct CDR3 sequences, approximately 15% of them singletons. The sample holds a few counts of this clonotype. What it binds is unknown. Germline CDR1 is ENHRY and CDR2 is SYGVKD. The length of the CDR3 is 14 residues. J lost 2 bases, V lost 6 bases, and 7 bases had no gene match. This clonotype was sampled from a human donor in good health. The chain links TRBV10-3 to TRBJ2-7; 7 nucleotides align to TRBD2. Specimen: naive CD4+ T cells from blood. CDR3 sequence (DNA): TGTGCCATCAGGGCGGGACTACTTACCTACGAGCAGTACTTC. Translating gives CAIRAGLLTYEQYF.